This T cell receptor beta chain comes out of a study of cytomegalovirus exposure and HLA in healthy donors. Study-level findings and limits: The likely explanation for a cluster of highly shared sequence variants was sequencing artifact. Later analysis associated a missense DCLRE1C variant with TCR beta V- and J-gene trimming.

This clone was seen once. The antigen remains undetermined. The PCR contained 60 Vbeta and 13 Jbeta primers. TCRdb keeps only in-frame clones here, not all; method: immunoSEQ multiplex PCR. The sample records 150,000 to 170,000 clones, 70% to 80% being singletons. The sequencing sample was made of PBMCs. This TCR derives from a man aged 25-40 years in good health and CMV-seropositive.

The CDR3 is CASSVTGTPQETQYF. The CDR3 DNA reads as TGTGCCAGCAGCGTAACCGGGACACCTCAAGAGACCCAGTACTTC. The chain couples TRBV11-2 to TRBJ2-5, with D maybe TRBD1 (6 bases). Trimming stripped 5 bases from V and 2 bases from J, with 15 bases between. The CDR3 extends over 15 amino acids. Germline CDR1 is SGHAT and CDR2 is FQNNGV.